This record looks at one T cell receptor (beta chain) sequence and its context. What it binds is not known. Germline values: CDR1 SGHVS, CDR2 FQNEAQ. The CDR3 consists of 16 residues. Trimming left V 3 bases short and J 4 bases short, with 16 bases between. For TCRbeta, the library was prepared with unique molecular identifiers. Each CDR3 protein gets one entry after TCRdb re-called the PCR reads with MiXCR. The table shows about 420,000 distinct CDR3 sequences, with about a sixth occurring only once. This entry comes from a study of T-cell reconstitution after alpha-beta-depleted transplantation in children. Study findings and constraints: Reportedly, only several hundred clones from non-depleted graft cells drove alpha-beta T-cell counts at about two months. At one year after transplant, newly produced T cells mostly accounted for T-cell counts and diversity.

The TCR sequence derives from a boy under two years old who had a stem cell transplant for Wiskott-Aldrich syndrome, so the T cells may come from the graft donor. The V and J genes are TRBV7-8 and TRBJ1-5; tentatively, D is TRBD1 (6 bases). Source: PBMCs, mostly from graft donor cells, taken 360 days after TCRalphabeta/CD19-depleted stem cell transplant. This CDR3 is CASSFPTGMGNQPQHF. The CDR3 bases are TGTGCCAGCAGCTTTCCTACAGGGATGGGTAATCAGCCCCAGCATTTT.